The T cell receptor beta chain described here comes from a study of CD8+ T cells in alopecia areata. The overall study: A regimen of oral tofacitinib, 5 to 10 mg twice daily, was given to treated patients. Severity of treated patients was scored by affected scalp percentage.

Sequencing relied on a cDNA template that was reverse transcribed from extracted RNA. Some clones are missing from TCRdb's copy, which holds only in-frame ones; the method was immunoSEQ multiplex PCR. The sample consists of about 180,000 clones, roughly 53% of them appearing once. Trimming removed 3 bases at V and 1 base at J, with 5 bases between. CDR1 is SGHRS and CDR2 is YFSETQ in the germline V gene. The CDR3 totals 12 residues. Study-level points and caveats: Uncertainty about whether baseline CD8+ expansion is linked to response remains, with one nonresponder.

Comment on this clone: Its target is unknown.

Stated treatment: oral pan-JAK inhibitor, 5-10 mg twice daily. Researchers gathered lesional scalp punch biopsies and peripheral blood from patients with alopecia areata. The sample here was CD8+ T cells sorted from blood, taken at week 24, from a patient treated with tofacitinib. This sequence was found in a human donor with alopecia areata. This rearrangement joins TRBV5-1 to TRBJ2-7, with unresolved D. The CDR3 region has the DNA TGCGCCAGCAGCTACGATTCCTACGAGCAGTACTTC. Its translation is CASSYDSYEQYF.